This T cell receptor beta chain was captured in a study of OX40 agonist ivuxolimab in advanced cancers. Overall study context: The diagnoses of dose-escalation patients were hepatocellular carcinoma, melanoma, renal cell or head and neck cancer.

This CDR3 is built from 17 residues. J was trimmed by 1 base and V by 1 base; bases with no gene match: 5. Per germline, CDR1 SGHTA and CDR2 FQGNSA. Here immunoSEQ multiplex PCR was the method, and the copy in TCRdb shows in-frame clones only, minus some. The table includes some 19,000 clones, 87% detected once. The V gene is TRBV7-2, the J gene TRBJ2-3, with 10 nucleotides matching TRBD2. Material: CD4+ or CD8+ T cells sorted from blood, obtained in a trial of the OX40 agonist ivuxolimab. The TCR originated in an adult with an advanced solid tumor such as melanoma, head and neck, liver or kidney cancer. CDR3 bases: TGTGCCAGCAGCTTAGTAGCGGGGGGACGGGGCACAGATACGCAGTATTTT. As protein: CASSLVAGGRGTDTQYF.